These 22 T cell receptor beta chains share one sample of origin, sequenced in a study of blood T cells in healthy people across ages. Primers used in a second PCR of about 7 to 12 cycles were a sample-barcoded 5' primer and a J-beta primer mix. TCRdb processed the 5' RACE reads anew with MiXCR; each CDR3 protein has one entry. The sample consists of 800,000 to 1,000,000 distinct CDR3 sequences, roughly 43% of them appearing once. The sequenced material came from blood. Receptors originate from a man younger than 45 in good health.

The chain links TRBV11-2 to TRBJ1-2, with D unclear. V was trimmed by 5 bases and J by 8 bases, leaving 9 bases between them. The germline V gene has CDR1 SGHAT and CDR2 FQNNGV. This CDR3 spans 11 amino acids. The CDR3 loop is CASSPARGYTF. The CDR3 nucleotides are TGTGCCAGCAGCCCTGCCCGGGGCTACACCTTC. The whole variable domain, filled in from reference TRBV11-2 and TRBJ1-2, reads EAGVAQSPRYKIIEKRQSVAFWCNPISGHATLYWYQQILGQGPKLLIQFQNNGVVDDSQLPKDRFSAERLKGVDSTLKIQPAKLEDSAVYLCASSPARGYTFGSGTRLTVV.

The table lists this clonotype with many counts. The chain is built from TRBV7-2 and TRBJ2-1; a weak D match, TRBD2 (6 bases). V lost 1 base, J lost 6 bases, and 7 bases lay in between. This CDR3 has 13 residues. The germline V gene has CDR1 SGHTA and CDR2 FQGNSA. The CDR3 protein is CASSLGRANEQFF. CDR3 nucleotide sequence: TGTGCCAGCAGCTTAGGGAGGGCCAATGAGCAGTTCTTC.

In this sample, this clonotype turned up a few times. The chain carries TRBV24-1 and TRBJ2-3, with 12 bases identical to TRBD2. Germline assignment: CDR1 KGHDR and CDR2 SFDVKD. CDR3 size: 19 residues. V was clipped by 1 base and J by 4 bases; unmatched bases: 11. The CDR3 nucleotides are TGTGCCACCAGTGATTTCAGGACTAGCGGGGCCCGGAGCGCAGATACGCAGTATTTT. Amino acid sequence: CATSDFRTSGARSADTQYF.

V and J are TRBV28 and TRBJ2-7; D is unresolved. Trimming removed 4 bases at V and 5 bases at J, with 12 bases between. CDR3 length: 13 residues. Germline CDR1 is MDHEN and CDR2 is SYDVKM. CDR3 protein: CASSSPNANEQYF. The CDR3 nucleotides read TGTGCCAGCAGTTCCCCGAACGCCAACGAGCAGTACTTC.

The CDR3: CASSQAQGAVYGYTF. CDR3 bases: TGCGCCAGCAGCCAAGCCCAGGGGGCAGTCTATGGCTACACCTTC. The V call is TRBV4-3, the J call TRBJ1-2; 8 nucleotides match TRBD1. Germline loops: CDR1 LGHNA, CDR2 YSLEER. V gave up 1 base and J gave up 4 bases; unmatched junction bases: 5. The CDR3 runs 15 residues.

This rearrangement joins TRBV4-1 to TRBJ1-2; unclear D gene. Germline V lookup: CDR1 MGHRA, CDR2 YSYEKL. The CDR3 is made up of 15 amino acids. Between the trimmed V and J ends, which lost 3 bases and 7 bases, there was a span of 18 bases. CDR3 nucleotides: TGCGCCAGCAGCCACTTACTCCGCCGCTTAGGTGGCTACACCTTC. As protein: CASSHLLRRLGGYTF.

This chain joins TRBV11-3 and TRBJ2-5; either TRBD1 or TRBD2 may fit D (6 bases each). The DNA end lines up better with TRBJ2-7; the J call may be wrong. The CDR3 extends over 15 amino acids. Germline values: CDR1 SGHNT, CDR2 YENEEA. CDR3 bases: TGTGCCAGCAGTCCCGGGGGCCAGCATCGACGCGAGCAGTACTTC. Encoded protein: CASSPGGQHRREQYF.

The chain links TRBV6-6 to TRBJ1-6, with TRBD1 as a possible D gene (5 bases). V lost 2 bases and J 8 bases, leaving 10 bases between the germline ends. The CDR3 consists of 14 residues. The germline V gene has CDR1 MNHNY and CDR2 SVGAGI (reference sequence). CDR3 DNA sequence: TGTGCCAGCAGTTACGGTCAGGGAGATTCACCCCTCCACTTT. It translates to CASSYGQGDSPLHF.

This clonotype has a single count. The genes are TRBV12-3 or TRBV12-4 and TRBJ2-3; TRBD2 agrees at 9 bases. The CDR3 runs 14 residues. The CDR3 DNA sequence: TGTGCTGATCGGGAGCGGGGGGACACAGATACGCAGTATTTT. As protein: CADRERGDTDTQYF.

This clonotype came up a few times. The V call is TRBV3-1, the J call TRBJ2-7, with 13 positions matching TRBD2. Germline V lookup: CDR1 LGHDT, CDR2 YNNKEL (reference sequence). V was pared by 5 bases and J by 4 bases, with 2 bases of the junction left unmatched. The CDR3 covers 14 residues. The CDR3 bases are TGTGCCAGCAGCGCGGGACTAGCGGGGTACGAGCAGTACTTC. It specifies CASSAGLAGYEQYF.

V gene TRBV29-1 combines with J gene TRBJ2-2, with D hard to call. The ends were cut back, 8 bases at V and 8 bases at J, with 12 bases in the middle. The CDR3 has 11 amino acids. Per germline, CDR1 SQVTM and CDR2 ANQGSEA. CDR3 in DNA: TGCAGCACCGCTCGTGGGGGGGAGCTGTTTTTT. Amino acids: CSTARGGELFF.

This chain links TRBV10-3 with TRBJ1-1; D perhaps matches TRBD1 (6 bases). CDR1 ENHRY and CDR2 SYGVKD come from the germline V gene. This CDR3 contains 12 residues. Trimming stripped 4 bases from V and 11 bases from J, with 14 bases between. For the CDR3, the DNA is TGTGCCATCAGTGGGGACACCTTTATGGCTTTCTTT. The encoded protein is CAISGDTFMAFF.

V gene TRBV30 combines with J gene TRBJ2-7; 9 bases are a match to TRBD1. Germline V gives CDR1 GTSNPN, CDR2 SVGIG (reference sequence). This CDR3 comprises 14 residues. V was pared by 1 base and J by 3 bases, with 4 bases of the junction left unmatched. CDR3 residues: CAWSGGQGFYEQYF. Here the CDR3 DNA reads TGTGCCTGGAGTGGGGGACAGGGATTCTACGAGCAGTACTTC.

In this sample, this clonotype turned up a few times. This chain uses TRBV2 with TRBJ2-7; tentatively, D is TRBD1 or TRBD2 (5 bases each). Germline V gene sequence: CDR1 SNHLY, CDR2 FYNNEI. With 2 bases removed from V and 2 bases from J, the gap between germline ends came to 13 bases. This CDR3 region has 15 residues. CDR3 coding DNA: TGTGCCAGCAGTGAATACGGGACGGTAACCTACGAGCAGTACTTC. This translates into CASSEYGTVTYEQYF.

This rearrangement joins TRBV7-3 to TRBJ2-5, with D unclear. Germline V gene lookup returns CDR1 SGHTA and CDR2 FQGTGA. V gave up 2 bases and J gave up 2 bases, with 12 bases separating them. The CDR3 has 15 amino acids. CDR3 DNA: TGTGCCAGCAGCTTATCCCCGGGCAGGCAAGAGACCCAGTACTTC. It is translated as CASSLSPGRQETQYF. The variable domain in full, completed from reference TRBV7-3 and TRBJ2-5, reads GAGVSQTPSNKVTEKGKYVELRCDPISGHTALYWYRQSLGQGPEFLIYFQGTGAADDSGLPNDRFFAVRPEGSVSTLKIQRTERGDSAVYLCASSLSPGRQETQYFGPGTRLLVL.

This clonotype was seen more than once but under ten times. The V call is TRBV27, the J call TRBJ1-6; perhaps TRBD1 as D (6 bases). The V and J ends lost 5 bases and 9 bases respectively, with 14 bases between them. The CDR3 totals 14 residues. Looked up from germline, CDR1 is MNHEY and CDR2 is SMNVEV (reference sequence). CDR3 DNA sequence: TGTGCCAGCAGTACAGGGAAAGGGAGTTCACCCCTCCACTTT. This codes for CASSTGKGSSPLHF.

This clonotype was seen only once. CDR3 loop: CASSMASGGRSSYNEQFF. The CDR3 DNA follows: TGTGCCAGCAGTATGGCTAGCGGGGGGCGAAGCTCCTACAATGAGCAGTTCTTC. V is TRBV2 and J is TRBJ2-1; 11 bases fit TRBD2. With V trimmed by 5 bases and J by 0 bases, 9 bases remained unmatched. The CDR3 has 18 residues. Per germline, CDR1 SNHLY and CDR2 FYNNEI.

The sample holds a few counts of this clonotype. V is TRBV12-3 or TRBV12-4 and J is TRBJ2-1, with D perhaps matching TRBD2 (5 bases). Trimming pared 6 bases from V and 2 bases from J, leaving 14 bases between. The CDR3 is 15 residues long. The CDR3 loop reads CASRPDYLTYNEQFF. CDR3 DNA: TGTGCCAGCAGGCCCGACTACCTGACCTACAATGAGCAGTTCTTC.

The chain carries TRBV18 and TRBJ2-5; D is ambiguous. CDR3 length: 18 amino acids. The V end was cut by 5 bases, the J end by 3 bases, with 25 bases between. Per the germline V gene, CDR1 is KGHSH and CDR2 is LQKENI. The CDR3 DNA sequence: TGTGCCAGCTCAAAAAAGGGTCCTACAAGTTACGAGGAAGAGACCCAGTACTTC. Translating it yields CASSKKGPTSYEEETQYF.

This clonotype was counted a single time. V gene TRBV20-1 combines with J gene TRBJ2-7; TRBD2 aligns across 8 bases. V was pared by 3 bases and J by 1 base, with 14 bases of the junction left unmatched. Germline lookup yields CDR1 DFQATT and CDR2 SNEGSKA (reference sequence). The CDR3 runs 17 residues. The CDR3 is CSASPMVGGGFSYEQYF. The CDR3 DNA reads TGCAGTGCTAGCCCCATGGTGGGCGGGGGGTTTTCCTACGAGCAGTACTTC.

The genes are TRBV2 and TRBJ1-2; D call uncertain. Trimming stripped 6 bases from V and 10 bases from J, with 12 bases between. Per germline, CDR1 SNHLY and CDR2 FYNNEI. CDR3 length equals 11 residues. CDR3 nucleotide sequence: TGTGCCAGCAGAACAGAGAGATTCTACACCTTC. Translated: CASRTERFYTF.

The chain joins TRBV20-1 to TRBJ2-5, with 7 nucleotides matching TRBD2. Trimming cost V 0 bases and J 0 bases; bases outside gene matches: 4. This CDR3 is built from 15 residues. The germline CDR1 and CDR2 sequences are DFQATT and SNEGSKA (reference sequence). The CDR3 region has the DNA TGCAGTGCTAGAGATCTAGCGGCGTACCAAGAGACCCAGTACTTC. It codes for CSARDLAAYQETQYF.